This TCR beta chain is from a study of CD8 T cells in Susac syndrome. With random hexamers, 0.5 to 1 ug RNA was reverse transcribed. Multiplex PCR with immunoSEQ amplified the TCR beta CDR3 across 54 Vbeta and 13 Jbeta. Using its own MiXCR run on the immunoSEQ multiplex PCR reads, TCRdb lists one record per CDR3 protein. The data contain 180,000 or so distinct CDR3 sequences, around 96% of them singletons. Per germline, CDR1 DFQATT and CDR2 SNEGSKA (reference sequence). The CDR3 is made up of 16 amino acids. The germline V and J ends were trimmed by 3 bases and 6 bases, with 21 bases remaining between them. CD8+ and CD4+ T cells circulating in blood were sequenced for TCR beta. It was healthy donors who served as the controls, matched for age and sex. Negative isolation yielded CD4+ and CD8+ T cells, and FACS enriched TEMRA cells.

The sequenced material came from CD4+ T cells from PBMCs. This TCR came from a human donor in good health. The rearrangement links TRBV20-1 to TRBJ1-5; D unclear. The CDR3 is CSARSVGTLLSQPQHF. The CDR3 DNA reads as TGCAGTGCTAGGTCGGTTGGCACCTTGCTTAGTCAGCCCCAGCATTTT.